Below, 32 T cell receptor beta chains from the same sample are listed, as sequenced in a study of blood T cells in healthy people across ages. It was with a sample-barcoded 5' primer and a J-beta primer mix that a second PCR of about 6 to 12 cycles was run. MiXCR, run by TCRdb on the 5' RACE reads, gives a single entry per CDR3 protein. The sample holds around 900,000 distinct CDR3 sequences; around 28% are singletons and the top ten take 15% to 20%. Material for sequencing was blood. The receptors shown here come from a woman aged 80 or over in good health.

CDR3 amino acids: CSARMSGSWDTDTQYF. As DNA, the CDR3 is TGCAGTGCTAGAATGAGCGGGAGTTGGGACACAGATACGCAGTATTTT. The chain couples TRBV20-1 to TRBJ2-3, with 8 bases that match TRBD2. This CDR3 is 16 amino acids long. Trimming cost V 2 bases and J 2 bases; bases outside gene matches: 9. Germline V lookup: CDR1 DFQATT, CDR2 SNEGSKA (reference sequence).

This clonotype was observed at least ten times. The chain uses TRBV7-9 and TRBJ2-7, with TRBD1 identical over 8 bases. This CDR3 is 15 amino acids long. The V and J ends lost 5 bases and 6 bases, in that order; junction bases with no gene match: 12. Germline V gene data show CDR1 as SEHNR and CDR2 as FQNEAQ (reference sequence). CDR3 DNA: TGTGCCAGCAGCGCTGACCATAGGACAGGGTCCGAGCAGTACTTC. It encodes CASSADHRTGSEQYF. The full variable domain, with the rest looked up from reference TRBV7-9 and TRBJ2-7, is DTGVSQNPRHKITKRGQNVTFRCDPISEHNRLYWYRQTLGQGPEFLTYFQNEAQLEKSRLLSDRFSAERPKGSFSTLEIQRTEQGDSAMYLCASSADHRTGSEQYFGPGTRLTVT.

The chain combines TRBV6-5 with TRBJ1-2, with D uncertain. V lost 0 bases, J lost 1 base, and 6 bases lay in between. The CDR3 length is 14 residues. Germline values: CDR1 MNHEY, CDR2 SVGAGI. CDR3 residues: CASSYSRNNYGYTF. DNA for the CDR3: TGTGCCAGCAGTTACTCCCGGAATAACTATGGCTACACCTTC.

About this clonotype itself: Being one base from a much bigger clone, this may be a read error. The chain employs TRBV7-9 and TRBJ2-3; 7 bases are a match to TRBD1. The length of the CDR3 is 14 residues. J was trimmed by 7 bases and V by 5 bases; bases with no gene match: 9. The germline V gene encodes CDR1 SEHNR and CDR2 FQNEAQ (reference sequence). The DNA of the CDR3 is TGTGCCAGCAGCCAGACAGGGATGTGGAATACGCAGTATTTT. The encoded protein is CASSQTGMWNTQYF.

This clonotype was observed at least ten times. CDR3 bases: TGTGCCAGCAGTGAGGGGACTAGCCACCTGAACGAGCAGTACTTC. It encodes CASSEGTSHLNEQYF. This rearrangement joins TRBV6-1 to TRBJ2-7, with 9 bases fitting TRBD2. Germline loops: CDR1 MNHNS, CDR2 SASEGT. The CDR3 totals 15 residues. Trimming removed 3 bases from V and 5 bases from J; junction bases left unmatched: 8.

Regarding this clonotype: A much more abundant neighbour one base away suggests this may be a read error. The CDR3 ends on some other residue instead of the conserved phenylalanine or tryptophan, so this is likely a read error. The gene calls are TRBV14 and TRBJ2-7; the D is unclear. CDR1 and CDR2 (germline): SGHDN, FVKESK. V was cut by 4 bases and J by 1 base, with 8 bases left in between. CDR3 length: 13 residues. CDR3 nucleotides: TGTGCCAGCAGCCGCCGCCCATCCTACGAGCAGTACTGC. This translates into CASSRRPSYEQYC.

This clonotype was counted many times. The CDR3 protein is CASSLVSAGRIDTQYF. The CDR3 DNA reads as TGTGCCAGCAGCTTAGTCTCGGCGGGCCGGATAGATACGCAGTATTTT. The V gene is TRBV7-6, the J gene TRBJ2-3; tentative D call: TRBD2 (5 bases). Germline V gives CDR1 SGHVS, CDR2 FNYEAQ. This CDR3 region has 16 residues. Trimming cost V 1 base and J 5 bases, with 16 bases left between them.

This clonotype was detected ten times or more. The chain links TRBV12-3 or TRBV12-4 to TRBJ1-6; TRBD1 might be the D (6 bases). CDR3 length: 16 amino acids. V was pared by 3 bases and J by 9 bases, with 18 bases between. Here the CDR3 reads CASSFGRQDPLSPLHF. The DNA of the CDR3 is TGTGCCAGCAGTTTCGGACGACAGGACCCTCTTTCACCCCTCCACTTT.

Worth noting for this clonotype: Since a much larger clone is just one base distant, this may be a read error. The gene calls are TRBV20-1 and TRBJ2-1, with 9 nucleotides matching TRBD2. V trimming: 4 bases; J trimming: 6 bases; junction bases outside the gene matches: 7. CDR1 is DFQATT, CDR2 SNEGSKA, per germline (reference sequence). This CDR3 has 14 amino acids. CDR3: CSANGRGGGNEQFF. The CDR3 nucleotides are TGCAGTGCTAATGGGCGGGGGGGCGGCAATGAGCAGTTCTTC.

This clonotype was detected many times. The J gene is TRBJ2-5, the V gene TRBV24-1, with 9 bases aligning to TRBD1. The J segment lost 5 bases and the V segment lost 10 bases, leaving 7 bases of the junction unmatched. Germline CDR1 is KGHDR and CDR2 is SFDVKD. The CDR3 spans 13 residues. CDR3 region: CATGQGSVETQYF. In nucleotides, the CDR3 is TGTGCCACAGGACAGGGGAGTGTGGAGACCCAGTACTTC.

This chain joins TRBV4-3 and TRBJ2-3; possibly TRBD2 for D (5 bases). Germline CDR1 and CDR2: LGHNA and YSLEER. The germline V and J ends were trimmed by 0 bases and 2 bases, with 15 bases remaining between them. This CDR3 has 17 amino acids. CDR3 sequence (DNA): TGCGCCAGCAGCCAAGATCGCACGAGTGACTACACAGATACGCAGTATTTT. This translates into CASSQDRTSDYTDTQYF.

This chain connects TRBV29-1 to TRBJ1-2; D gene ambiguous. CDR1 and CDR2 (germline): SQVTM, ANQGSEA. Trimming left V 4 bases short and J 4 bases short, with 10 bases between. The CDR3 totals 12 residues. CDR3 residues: CSVVTVIYGYTF. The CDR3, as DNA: TGCAGCGTTGTTACCGTTATCTATGGCTACACCTTC.

CDR3 region: CASRRETDTEAFF. The CDR3 DNA follows: TGTGCCAGCAGGCGGGAGACGGACACTGAAGCTTTCTTT. The chain uses TRBV6-1 and TRBJ1-1; no reliable D call. The CDR3 length is 13 residues. V gave up 6 bases and J gave up 3 bases, with 11 bases separating them. CDR1 MNHNS and CDR2 SASEGT come from the germline V gene.

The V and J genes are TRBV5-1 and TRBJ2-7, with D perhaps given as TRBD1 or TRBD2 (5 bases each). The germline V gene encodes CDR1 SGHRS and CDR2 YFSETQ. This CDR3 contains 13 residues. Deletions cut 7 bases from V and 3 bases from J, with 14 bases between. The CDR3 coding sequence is TGCGCCAGCGGGACGGGATATCACTACGAGCAGTACTTC. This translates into CASGTGYHYEQYF.

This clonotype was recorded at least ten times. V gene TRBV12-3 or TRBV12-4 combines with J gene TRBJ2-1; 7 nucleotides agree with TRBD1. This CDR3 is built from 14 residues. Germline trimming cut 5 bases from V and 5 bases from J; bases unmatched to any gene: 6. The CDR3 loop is CASSNTGQHNEQFF. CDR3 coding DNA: TGTGCCAGCAGTAATACGGGACAGCACAATGAGCAGTTCTTC.

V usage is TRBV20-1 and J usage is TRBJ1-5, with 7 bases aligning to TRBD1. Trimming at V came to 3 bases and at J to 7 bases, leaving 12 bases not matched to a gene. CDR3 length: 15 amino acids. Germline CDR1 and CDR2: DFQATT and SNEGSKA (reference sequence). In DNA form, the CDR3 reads TGCAGTGCTAGCGCGGGTGGGGGCAGGGGGCAGCCCCAGCATTTT. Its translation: CSASAGGGRGQPQHF.

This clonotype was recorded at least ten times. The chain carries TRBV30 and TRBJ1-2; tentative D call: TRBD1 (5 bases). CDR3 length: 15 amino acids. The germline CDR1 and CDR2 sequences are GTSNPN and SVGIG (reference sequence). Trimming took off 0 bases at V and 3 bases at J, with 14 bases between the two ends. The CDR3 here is CAWSVTPTGHYGYTF. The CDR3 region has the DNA TGTGCCTGGAGTGTAACCCCAACAGGCCACTATGGCTACACCTTC.

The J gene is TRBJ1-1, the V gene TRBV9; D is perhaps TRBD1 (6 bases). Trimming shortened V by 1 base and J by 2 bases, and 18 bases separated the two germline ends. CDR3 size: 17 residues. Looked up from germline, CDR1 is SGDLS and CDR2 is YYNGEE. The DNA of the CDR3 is TGTGCCAGCAGCGTATTTGGGAACAGGGAATCCAACACTGAAGCTTTCTTT. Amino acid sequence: CASSVFGNRESNTEAFF.

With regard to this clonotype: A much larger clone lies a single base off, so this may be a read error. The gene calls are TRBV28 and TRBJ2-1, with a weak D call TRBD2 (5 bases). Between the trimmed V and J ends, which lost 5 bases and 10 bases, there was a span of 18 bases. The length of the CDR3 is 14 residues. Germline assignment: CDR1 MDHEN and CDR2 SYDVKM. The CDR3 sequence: CASSVARSSYEQFF. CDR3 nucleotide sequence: TGTGCCAGCAGTGTAGCGAGGAGCTCCTACGAGCAGTTCTTC.

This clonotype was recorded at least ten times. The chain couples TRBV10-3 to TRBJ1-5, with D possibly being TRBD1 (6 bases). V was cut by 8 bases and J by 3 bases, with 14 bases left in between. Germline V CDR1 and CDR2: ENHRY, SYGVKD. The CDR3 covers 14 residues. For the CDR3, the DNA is TGTGCCATCGGAGGACAGAGACTCAATCAGCCCCAGCATTTT. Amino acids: CAIGGQRLNQPQHF.

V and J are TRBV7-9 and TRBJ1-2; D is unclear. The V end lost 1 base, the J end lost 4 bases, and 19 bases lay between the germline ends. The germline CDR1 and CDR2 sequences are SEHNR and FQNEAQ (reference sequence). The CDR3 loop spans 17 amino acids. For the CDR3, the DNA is TGTGCCAGCAGCTTAGGAGGAGGGATCCAGGACCTCTATGGCTACACCTTC. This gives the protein CASSLGGGIQDLYGYTF.

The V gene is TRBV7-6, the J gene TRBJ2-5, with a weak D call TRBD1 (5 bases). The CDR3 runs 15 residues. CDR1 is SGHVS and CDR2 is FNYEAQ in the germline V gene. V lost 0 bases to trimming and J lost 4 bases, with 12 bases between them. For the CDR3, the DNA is TGTGCCAGCAGCTTAGCTAAGGGGAAAGGAGAGACCCAGTACTTC. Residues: CASSLAKGKGETQYF.

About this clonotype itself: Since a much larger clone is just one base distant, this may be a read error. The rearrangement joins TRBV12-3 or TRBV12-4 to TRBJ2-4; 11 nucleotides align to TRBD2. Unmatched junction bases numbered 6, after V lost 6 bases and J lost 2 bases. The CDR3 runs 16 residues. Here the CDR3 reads CASRGSGGAPKNIQYF. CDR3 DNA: TGTGCCAGCAGAGGTAGCGGGGGGGCCCCCAAAAACATTCAGTACTTC.

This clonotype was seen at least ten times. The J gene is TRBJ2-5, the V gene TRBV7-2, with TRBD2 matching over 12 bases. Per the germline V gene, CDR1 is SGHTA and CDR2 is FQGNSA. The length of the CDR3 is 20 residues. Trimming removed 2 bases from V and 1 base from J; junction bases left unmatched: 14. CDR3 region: CASSLFDTSGGRGLQETQYF. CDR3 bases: TGTGCCAGCAGCTTATTTGATACTAGCGGGGGGCGGGGACTCCAAGAGACCCAGTACTTC. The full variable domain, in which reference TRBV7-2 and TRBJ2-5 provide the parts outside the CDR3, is GAGVSQSPSNKVTEKGKDVELRCDPISGHTALYWYRQSLGQGLEFLIYFQGNSAPDKSGLPSDRFSAERTGGSVSTLTIQRTQQEDSAVYLCASSLFDTSGGRGLQETQYFGPGTRLLVL.

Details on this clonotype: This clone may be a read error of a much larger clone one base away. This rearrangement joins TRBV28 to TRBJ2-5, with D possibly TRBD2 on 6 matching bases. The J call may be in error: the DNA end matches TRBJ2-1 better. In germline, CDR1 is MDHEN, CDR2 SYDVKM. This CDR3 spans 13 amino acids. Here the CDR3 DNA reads TGTGCCAGCAGACTCTGGGGGGAAGAGACCCAGTTCTTC. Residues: CASRLWGEETQFF.

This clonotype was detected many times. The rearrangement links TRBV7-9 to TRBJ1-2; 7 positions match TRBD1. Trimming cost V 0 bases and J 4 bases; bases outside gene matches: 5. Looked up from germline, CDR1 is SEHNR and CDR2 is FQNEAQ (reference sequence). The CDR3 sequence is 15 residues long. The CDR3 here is CASSLAEGGGYGYTF. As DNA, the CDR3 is TGTGCCAGCAGCTTAGCAGAAGGGGGCGGCTATGGCTACACCTTC.

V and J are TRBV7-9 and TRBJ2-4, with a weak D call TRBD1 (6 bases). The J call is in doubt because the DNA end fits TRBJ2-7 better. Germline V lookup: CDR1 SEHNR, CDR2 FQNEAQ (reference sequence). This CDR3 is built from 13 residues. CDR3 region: CASSNEGGYEQYF. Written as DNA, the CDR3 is TGTGCCAGCAGTAATGAAGGGGGTTACGAGCAGTACTTC.

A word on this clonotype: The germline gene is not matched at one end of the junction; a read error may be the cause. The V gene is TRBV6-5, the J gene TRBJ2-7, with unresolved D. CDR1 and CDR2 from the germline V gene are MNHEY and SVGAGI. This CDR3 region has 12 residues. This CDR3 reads CASRGPSCEQYF. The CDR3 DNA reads TGTGCCAGCAGGGGTCCCTCCTGCGAGCAGTACTTC.

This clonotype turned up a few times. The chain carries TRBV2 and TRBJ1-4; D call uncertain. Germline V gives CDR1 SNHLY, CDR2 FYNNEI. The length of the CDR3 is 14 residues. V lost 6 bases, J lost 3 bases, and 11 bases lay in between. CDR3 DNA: TGTGCCAGCAGACCCCAAAATGCTAATGAAAAACTGTTTTTT. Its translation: CASRPQNANEKLFF.

Written as DNA, the CDR3 is TGCGCCAGCAATCCTAGAGGGGCCGCCAGCACCGGGGAGCTGTTTTTT. Translated: CASNPRGAASTGELFF. J is TRBJ2-2 and V is TRBV5-1; TRBD1 or TRBD2 may be the D gene (5 bases each). V lost 6 bases, J lost 4 bases, and 19 bases lay in between. The CDR3 has 16 amino acids. Per the germline V gene, CDR1 is SGHRS and CDR2 is YFSETQ.

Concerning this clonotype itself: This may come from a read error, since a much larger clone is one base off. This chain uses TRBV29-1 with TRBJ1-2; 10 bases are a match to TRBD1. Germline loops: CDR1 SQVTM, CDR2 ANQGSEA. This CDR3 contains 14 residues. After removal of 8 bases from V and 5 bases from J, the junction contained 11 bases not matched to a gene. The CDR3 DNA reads TGCAGCACCAGGACAGGGGGAAGTGAATATGGCTACACCTTC. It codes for CSTRTGGSEYGYTF.

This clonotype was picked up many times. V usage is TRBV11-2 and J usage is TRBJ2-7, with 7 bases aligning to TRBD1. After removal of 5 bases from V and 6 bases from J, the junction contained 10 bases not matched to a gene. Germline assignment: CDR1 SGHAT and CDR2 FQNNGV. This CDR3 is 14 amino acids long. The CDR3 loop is CASSPRTGPSEQYF. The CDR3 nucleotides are TGTGCCAGCAGCCCCAGGACAGGCCCCAGCGAGCAGTACTTC.